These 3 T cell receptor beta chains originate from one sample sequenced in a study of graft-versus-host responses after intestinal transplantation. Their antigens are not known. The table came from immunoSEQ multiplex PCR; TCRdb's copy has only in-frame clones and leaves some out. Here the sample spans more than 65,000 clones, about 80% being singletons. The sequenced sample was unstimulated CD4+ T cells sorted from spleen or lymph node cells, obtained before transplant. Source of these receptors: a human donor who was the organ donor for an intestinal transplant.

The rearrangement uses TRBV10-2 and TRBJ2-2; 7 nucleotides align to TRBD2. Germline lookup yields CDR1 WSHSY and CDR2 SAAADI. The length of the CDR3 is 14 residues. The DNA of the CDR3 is TGCGCTACCGTGGGGGGGGAGGTAACCGGGGAGCTGTTTTTT. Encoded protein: CATVGGEVTGELFF.

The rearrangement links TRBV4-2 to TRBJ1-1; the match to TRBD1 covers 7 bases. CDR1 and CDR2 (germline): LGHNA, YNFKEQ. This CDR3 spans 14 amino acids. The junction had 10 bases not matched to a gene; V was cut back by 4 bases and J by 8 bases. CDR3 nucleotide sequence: TGTGCCAGCAGCCGCGCCGAATGGGACAGCGAAGCTTTCTTT. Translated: CASSRAEWDSEAFF.

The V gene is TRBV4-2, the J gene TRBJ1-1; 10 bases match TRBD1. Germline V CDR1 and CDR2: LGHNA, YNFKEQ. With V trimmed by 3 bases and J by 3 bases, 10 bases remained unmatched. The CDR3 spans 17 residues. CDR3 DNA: TGTGCCAGCAGCCAGAGACGCTCTGGACAGGGGGACACTGAAGCTTTCTTT. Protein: CASSQRRSGQGDTEAFF.